The 29 T cell receptor beta chains presented below share a single source sample, sequenced in a study of blood T cells in healthy people across ages. Sample-barcoded 5' priming and a J-beta primer mix drove a second PCR of about 6 to 12 cycles. One entry per CDR3 protein, called by TCRdb with MiXCR from the 5' RACE reads. The sample gives under 1,000,000 distinct CDR3 sequences, more than 35% of which show up once; roughly 18% is in the top ten. Sequencing was done on a sample of blood. The receptors shown here come from a man aged 80 or over in good health.

This clonotype occurred many times. The chain is built from TRBV7-9 and TRBJ1-1, with D unresolved. CDR1 is SEHNR and CDR2 is FQNEAQ in the germline V gene (reference sequence). Trimming stripped 8 bases from V and 3 bases from J, with 7 bases between. The CDR3 is made up of 11 amino acids. As DNA, the CDR3 is TGTGCCAGCGGACGGGACACTGAAGCTTTCTTT. Residues: CASGRDTEAFF.

This clonotype has only a few counts. J is TRBJ2-1 and V is TRBV6-4, with TRBD2 matching over 12 bases. Germline values: CDR1 MRHNA, CDR2 SNTAGT. The CDR3 is 14 amino acids. The J segment lost 9 bases and the V segment lost 4 bases, leaving 4 bases of the junction unmatched. The CDR3 reads CASSAGTSGFEQFF. The CDR3 DNA sequence: TGTGCCAGCAGTGCCGGGACTAGCGGGTTTGAGCAGTTCTTC.

The V and J genes are TRBV20-1 and TRBJ2-6; 10 bases match TRBD1. This CDR3 is 14 amino acids long. Unmatched junction bases numbered 8, after V lost 4 bases and J lost 11 bases. Per germline, CDR1 DFQATT and CDR2 SNEGSKA (reference sequence). The CDR3 DNA reads as TGCAGTGCTAAGACAGGGGGCCAATGGGACGTCCTGACTTTC. Encoded protein: CSAKTGGQWDVLTF.

This clonotype was found a few times. This could be a read error, since a much larger clone is one nucleotide away. The rearrangement links TRBV12-3 or TRBV12-4 to TRBJ2-1, with 8 bases aligning to TRBD2. Judging by the DNA end, TRBJ2-7 fits better; the J call may be wrong. This CDR3 is built from 15 residues. The DNA for the CDR3 is TGTGCCAGCAGTTTAGGGACTAGCTCCTACAATGAGCAGTACTTC. This codes for CASSLGTSSYNEQYF.

The CDR3 coding sequence is TGCGCCAGCAGCCAAGATAGTTCTAGCGGGAGCCTGAGCTCCTACAATGAGCAGTACTTC. It encodes CASSQDSSSGSLSSYNEQYF. The rearrangement uses TRBV4-1 and TRBJ2-1; 10 bases line up with TRBD2. The DNA end favors TRBJ2-7, so the J call may be wrong. CDR1 MGHRA and CDR2 YSYEKL come from the germline V gene. This CDR3 region has 20 residues.

This clonotype was observed a handful of times. The chain recombines TRBV4-3 with TRBJ1-5, with D tentatively TRBD1 (5 bases). The V end was cut by 4 bases, the J end by 2 bases, with 12 bases between. Germline V gene lookup returns CDR1 LGHNA and CDR2 YSLEER. The CDR3 sequence is 15 residues long. CDR3 in DNA: TGCGCCAGCAGCCGAGAGTTCAGGGGCAATCAGCCCCAGCATTTT. It translates to CASSREFRGNQPQHF.

The CDR3 region is CASSWRTGGDQPQHF. In DNA form, the CDR3 reads TGTGCCAGCAGCTGGAGGACAGGGGGGGATCAGCCCCAGCATTTT. The chain carries TRBV7-2 and TRBJ1-5; 10 positions match TRBD1. V was pared by 4 bases and J by 5 bases, with 5 bases of the junction left unmatched. CDR3 length: 15 residues. Germline V gives CDR1 SGHTA, CDR2 FQGNSA.

The sample holds a few counts of this clonotype. The CDR3 spells CASSPRVGQGADTQYF. The CDR3 region has the DNA TGCGCCAGCAGCCCCAGAGTCGGACAGGGGGCAGATACGCAGTATTTT. This sequence joins TRBV5-1 and TRBJ2-3; 10 bases map to TRBD1. The J segment lost 4 bases and the V segment lost 4 bases, leaving 9 bases of the junction unmatched. This CDR3 comprises 16 residues. Per the germline V gene, CDR1 is SGHRS and CDR2 is YFSETQ. Full variable domain (outside the CDR3, taken from reference TRBV5-1 and TRBJ2-3): KAGVTQTPRYLIKTRGQQVTLSCSPISGHRSVSWYQQTPGQGLQFLFEYFSETQRNKGNFPGRFSGRQFSNSRSEMNVSTLELGDSALYLCASSPRVGQGADTQYFGPGTRLTVL.

Points on this clonotype: Possible read error: a much larger clone is one base away. This sequence joins TRBV12-3 or TRBV12-4 and TRBJ2-3, with no clear D. This CDR3 spans 13 amino acids. Trimming removed 8 bases at V and 3 bases at J, with 12 bases between. This CDR3 is CASSRPPTDTQYF. The CDR3 region has the DNA TGTGCCAGCTCCCGGCCCCCTACAGATACGCAGTATTTT.

The chain combines TRBV7-9 with TRBJ2-3; D call uncertain. CDR3 length: 16 residues. CDR1 SEHNR and CDR2 FQNEAQ come from the germline V gene (reference sequence). Trimming left V 5 bases short and J 4 bases short, with 19 bases between. In nucleotides, the CDR3 is TGTGCCAGCAGCCCACAAACCTTCCAGGCCGCAGATACGCAGTATTTT. It specifies CASSPQTFQAADTQYF. The variable domain in full, with the rest retrieved from reference TRBV7-9 and TRBJ2-3, is DTGVSQNPRHKITKRGQNVTFRCDPISEHNRLYWYRQTLGQGPEFLTYFQNEAQLEKSRLLSDRFSAERPKGSFSTLEIQRTEQGDSAMYLCASSPQTFQAADTQYFGPGTRLTVL.

This clonotype was seen only a few times. This chain links TRBV29-1 with TRBJ2-3; D possibly corresponds to TRBD2 (6 bases). This CDR3 has 13 residues. In germline, CDR1 is SQVTM, CDR2 ANQGSEA. V shed 6 bases and J shed 0 bases, with 10 bases lying between them. This chain's CDR3 is CSVEGWSTDTQYF. CDR3 DNA: TGCAGCGTGGAGGGGTGGAGCACAGATACGCAGTATTTT.

This clonotype was counted only a few times. The rearrangement joins TRBV5-5 to TRBJ2-2; D call uncertain. The CDR3 spans 12 residues. Trimming cost V 5 bases and J 7 bases, with 9 bases left between them. Looked up from germline, CDR1 is SGHKS and CDR2 is YYEKEE (reference sequence). CDR3 DNA sequence: TGTGCCAGCAGGGCAGGAAGCGGGGAGCTGTTTTTT. Residues: CASRAGSGELFF.

This sequence joins TRBV5-6 and TRBJ1-2, with D uncertain. Trimming cost V 0 bases and J 1 base, with 7 bases left between them. This CDR3 contains 14 residues. Germline V lookup: CDR1 SGHDT, CDR2 YYEEEE. As DNA, the CDR3 is TGTGCCAGCAGCTTGGTGTCGGTTAACTATGGCTACACCTTC. Residues: CASSLVSVNYGYTF.

This clonotype was recorded only once. The chain has TRBV4-1 and TRBJ2-1; D remains unclear. In germline, CDR1 is MGHRA, CDR2 YSYEKL. CDR3 length: 18 residues. V lost 2 bases and J 1 base, leaving 18 bases between the germline ends. The CDR3 is CASSQFFRAEPSYNEQFF. CDR3 sequence (DNA): TGCGCCAGCAGCCAATTTTTCCGGGCGGAGCCTTCCTACAATGAGCAGTTCTTC.

There are many counts of this clonotype. The J gene is TRBJ2-5, the V gene TRBV29-1, with D uncertain. From germline, CDR1 is SQVTM and CDR2 ANQGSEA. V was trimmed by 8 bases and J by 5 bases, leaving 12 bases between them. There are 11 residues in the CDR3. The CDR3 region has the DNA TGCAGCACCACGGTAGTGGAGACCCAGTACTTC. Amino acids: CSTTVVETQYF.

Of note for this clonotype: The junction does not match germline at one end; this may be a read error. V gene TRBV20-1 combines with J gene TRBJ1-6, with 11 nucleotides matching TRBD1. The CDR3 is 13 residues long. Germline CDR1 and CDR2: DFQATT and SNEGSKA (reference sequence). The CDR3 is CNARDRGGSPLHF. The CDR3 DNA reads as TGCAATGCTAGGGACAGGGGGGGTTCACCCCTCCACTTT.

Comments on this clonotype: Sequence at one end of the junction differs from germline and may be a read error. J is TRBJ2-5 and V is TRBV14, with D possibly matching TRBD2 (5 bases). The CDR3 runs 15 residues. Germline CDR1 is SGHDN and CDR2 is FVKESK. DNA for the CDR3: TGTGCCTGCAGCCAAGTTTCCGGGATCCAAGAGACCCAGTACTTC. Its protein is CACSQVSGIQETQYF. The complete variable domain, with remaining parts taken from reference TRBV14 and TRBJ2-5, reads EAGVTQFPSHSVIEKGQTVTLRCDPISGHDNLYWYRRVMGKEIKFLLHFVKESKQDESGMPNNRFLAERTGGTYSTLKVQPAELEDSGVYFCACSQVSGIQETQYFGPGTRLLVL.

This sequence joins TRBV7-9 and TRBJ1-2, with 7 bases matching TRBD1. The CDR3 runs 14 residues. Germline lookup yields CDR1 SEHNR and CDR2 FQNEAQ (reference sequence). V trimming: 1 base; J trimming: 5 bases; junction bases outside the gene matches: 4. CDR3 in amino acids: CASSLGEGAYGYTF. The CDR3 region has the DNA TGTGCCAGCAGCTTAGGAGAGGGGGCTTATGGCTACACCTTC.

This chain joins TRBV29-1 and TRBJ2-1; TRBD2 agrees at 9 bases. The CDR3 has 15 residues. In germline, CDR1 is SQVTM, CDR2 ANQGSEA. The CDR3 protein is CGSSRLAGSGSEQFF. Here the CDR3 DNA reads TGCGGATCCTCCCGGCTAGCGGGATCCGGGAGTGAGCAGTTCTTC.

The chain recombines TRBV12-3 or TRBV12-4 with TRBJ1-2; D call uncertain. CDR3 size: 14 residues. V was cut by 5 bases and J by 2 bases, with 12 bases left in between. Here the CDR3 reads CASSGLGPNYGYTF. The CDR3 DNA follows: TGTGCCAGCAGTGGACTTGGGCCCAACTATGGCTACACCTTC.

As regards this clonotype: Given a much more abundant clone one base away, this may be a read error. J is TRBJ2-5 and V is TRBV5-1; D perhaps matches TRBD2 (5 bases). V lost 0 bases and J lost 11, with 20 bases in between. The CDR3 totals 15 residues. Germline-derived CDR1 and CDR2 are SGHRS and YFSETQ. Here the CDR3 reads CASSLATSGYNEQYF. Written as DNA, the CDR3 is TGCGCCAGCAGCTTGGCCACCAGCGGATACAATGAGCAGTACTTC.

This clonotype was detected a few times. The chain recombines TRBV6-6 with TRBJ1-5, with 7 bases aligning to TRBD1. Trimming took 5 bases from V and 3 from J; bases not matched to a gene: 7. The CDR3 runs to 15 residues. Germline CDR1 reads MNHNY; CDR2 reads SVGAGI (reference sequence). Here the CDR3 reads CASSPRDSFNQPQHF. The CDR3 DNA is TGTGCCAGCAGTCCCCGGGACAGCTTCAATCAGCCCCAGCATTTT.

This clonotype was seen only once. J is TRBJ2-4 and V is TRBV24-1, with a weak D call TRBD2 (5 bases). The J call could be wrong; TRBJ2-7 is a better fit for the DNA end. Germline V lookup: CDR1 KGHDR, CDR2 SFDVKD. This CDR3 contains 14 residues. The CDR3, as DNA: TGTGCCACCAGTGACCCTAAGGGAGCCTACGAGCAGTACTTC. Protein: CATSDPKGAYEQYF.

This clonotype has only a few counts. The chain couples TRBV5-5 to TRBJ2-1; D is uncertain. V was shortened by 4 bases and J by 5 bases, with 16 bases between the two germline ends. Germline V lookup: CDR1 SGHKS, CDR2 YYEKEE (reference sequence). CDR3 length: 15 residues. The CDR3: CASSLRAPLDNEQFF. CDR3 in DNA: TGTGCCAGCAGCCTTCGCGCCCCCCTTGACAATGAGCAGTTCTTC.

On this clonotype: One base away lies a much larger clone, so this may be a sequencing read error. The J gene is TRBJ2-5, the V gene TRBV12-3 or TRBV12-4, with 7 nucleotides matching TRBD1. The CDR3 is 13 residues long. Germline trimming cut 5 bases from V and 3 bases from J; bases unmatched to any gene: 3. The CDR3: CASSGQEEETQYF. CDR3 DNA: TGTGCCAGCAGTGGACAGGAGGAAGAGACCCAGTACTTC.

This chain joins TRBV20-1 and TRBJ2-3, with D unresolved. V was cut by 6 bases and J by 0 bases, with 7 bases left in between. The length of the CDR3 is 12 residues. Germline V lookup: CDR1 DFQATT, CDR2 SNEGSKA (reference sequence). CDR3 residues: CSAAESTDTQYF. Here the CDR3 DNA reads TGCAGTGCCGCGGAGAGCACAGATACGCAGTATTTT.

J is TRBJ2-7 and V is TRBV6-2 or TRBV6-3; 8 nucleotides agree with TRBD1. Trimming at V came to 4 bases and at J to 2 bases, leaving 10 bases not matched to a gene. There are 16 residues in the CDR3. Germline V gene sequence: CDR1 MNHEY, CDR2 SVGEGT. Written as DNA, the CDR3 is TGTGCCAGCAGTTCCCGTGGACAGGGTGAGACCTACGAGCAGTACTTC. This translates into CASSSRGQGETYEQYF.

V usage is TRBV19 and J usage is TRBJ2-2, with D hard to call. Germline V gene data show CDR1 as LNHDA and CDR2 as SQIVND (reference sequence). The length of the CDR3 is 15 residues. The V gene lost 6 bases and the J gene lost 0 bases, with 11 bases spanning the gap. The CDR3 DNA sequence: TGTGCCAGTAGGCTCCCCCGTTCGAACACCGGGGAGCTGTTTTTT. This encodes CASRLPRSNTGELFF.

There are a few counts of this clonotype. The chain links TRBV27 to TRBJ2-5; TRBD2 matches 11 bases. The CDR3 is made up of 17 amino acids. V was pared by 5 bases and J by 4 bases, with 12 bases of the junction left unmatched. Germline CDR1 MNHEY, CDR2 SMNVEV (reference sequence). The CDR3 reads CASSPTRPGLAGETQYF. CDR3 nucleotides: TGTGCCAGCAGTCCGACCCGACCTGGACTAGCGGGAGAGACCCAGTACTTC.